Here is one T cell receptor beta chain with its context. The antigen is unknown. Assay used: immunoSEQ multiplex PCR; TCRdb lists only in-frame clones, some missing. Of 90,000 to 150,000 clones in the sample, over 75% are singletons; the top ten hold about 3.5%. This record comes from a study of T cell responses to AZD1222 COVID-19 vaccine. Whole-study results and caveats: Spike was spanned by vaccine-associated CD4 TCRs, which were dominant at 160-218 and 743-854.

This specimen consisted of peripheral blood, obtained on day 0 of AZD1222 vaccination. The receptor's source is an adult in good health.

CDR3 bases: TGTGCCAGCAGCCGAGACAGGGCTGGCGAGCAGTTCTTC. Amino acid sequence: CASSRDRAGEQFF. The gene calls are TRBV4-2 and TRBJ2-1; 7 nucleotides agree with TRBD1. This CDR3 contains 13 residues. The germline CDR1 and CDR2 sequences are LGHNA and YNFKEQ. V lost 4 bases to trimming and J lost 10 bases; unmatched junction nucleotides: 7.